This TCR beta chain was captured in a study of early T cells in non-severe SARS-CoV-2 infection. Looking at the study overall: Bulk RNA from unsorted whole blood was sequenced; chains were unpaired. Study observations and caveats: VDJdb-based annotation leaned toward anti-spike CD8 responses and missed private and CD4 specificities.

This clonotype came up many times. Its antigen is unidentified. Unique molecular identifiers were added to individual cDNA molecules. TCRdb fed the 5' RACE reads into MiXCR, producing one record per CDR3 protein. The sample records fewer than 100,000 distinct CDR3 sequences, less than 15% being singletons. V lost 1 base and J lost 3, with 17 bases in between. The germline V gene encodes CDR1 LGHNA and CDR2 YNFKEQ. This CDR3 region has 17 residues. Sequencing was done on a sample of whole blood. This chain joins TRBV4-2 and TRBJ2-3; D is unresolved. The clonotype comes from an adult who was a healthcare worker with PCR-confirmed SARS-CoV-2 infection or an uninfected control (not recorded which). The CDR3, as DNA: TGTGCCAGCAGCCAAGTAAACGGCGTCCCGAGGACAGATACGCAGTATTTT. Translating gives CASSQVNGVPRTDTQYF.